Below are 32 T cell receptor beta chains sequenced from a single sample in a study of Ad26.COV2.S vaccination and SARS-CoV-2 variants. The method was immunoSEQ multiplex PCR; TCRdb's version includes in-frame clones alone and lacks a portion of them. Among 300,000 to 450,000 clones listed, under 95% were seen once. The specimen comprised peripheral blood, sampled after recovery from COVID-19. The receptors stem from a human donor who had recovered from COVID-19.

The chain carries TRBV5-5 and TRBJ1-2; D ambiguous. The V and J ends lost 4 bases and 8 bases respectively, with 15 bases between them. Germline assignment: CDR1 SGHKS and CDR2 YYEKEE (reference sequence). This CDR3 region has 13 residues. CDR3 DNA sequence: TGTGCCAGCAGCCCGCACGGGGTCGGGGGCTACACCTTC. Residues: CASSPHGVGGYTF.

This clone has a handful of counts. The V call is TRBV28, the J call TRBJ1-2; D gene ambiguous. With 6 bases removed from V and 4 bases from J, the gap between germline ends came to 21 bases. The CDR3 consists of 16 residues. CDR1 MDHEN and CDR2 SYDVKM come from the germline V gene. Written as DNA, the CDR3 is TGTGCCAGCAGCCCCGCATCCCATGGAACCGGCTATGGCTACACCTTC. Translating it yields CASSPASHGTGYGYTF.

This chain links TRBV11-2 with TRBJ1-5; D is unclear. The CDR3 extends over 13 amino acids. CDR1 SGHAT and CDR2 FQNNGV come from the germline V gene. The V gene lost 2 bases and the J gene lost 5 bases, with 7 bases spanning the gap. The CDR3 coding sequence is TGTGCCAGCAGCTTATCTTCCCATCAGCCCCAGCATTTT. Translating it yields CASSLSSHQPQHF.

The chain recombines TRBV12-3 or TRBV12-4 with TRBJ1-1; D perhaps matches TRBD1 (5 bases). This CDR3 is built from 13 residues. Between the trimmed V and J ends, which lost 3 bases and 4 bases, there was a span of 9 bases. The CDR3, as DNA: TGTGCCAGCAGTTTGGGGGTACGCACTGAAGCTTTCTTT. Its protein product is CASSLGVRTEAFF.

The gene calls are TRBV6-2 or TRBV6-3 and TRBJ1-2; tentative D call: TRBD1 (5 bases). This CDR3 region has 13 residues. V was trimmed by 5 bases and J by 2 bases, leaving 9 bases between them. The V gene's germline CDR1 is MNHEY and CDR2 SVGEGT. CDR3 sequence reads: CASSRGSNYGYTF. In DNA form, the CDR3 reads TGTGCCAGCAGTCGGGGGTCCAACTATGGCTACACCTTC.

The J gene is TRBJ1-1, the V gene TRBV13, with D tentatively TRBD1 (6 bases). The length of the CDR3 is 14 residues. The germline gives CDR1 PRHDT, CDR2 FYEKMQ (reference sequence). V was clipped by 5 bases and J by 4 bases, with 14 bases between them. CDR3: CASSLGAPGTEAFF. CDR3 nucleotide sequence: TGTGCCAGCAGCCTGGGGGCACCGGGCACTGAAGCTTTCTTT.

The chain uses TRBV13 and TRBJ1-1, with D perhaps matching TRBD1 (5 bases). V gave up 6 bases and J gave up 1 base, with 9 bases separating them. The V gene's germline CDR1 is PRHDT and CDR2 FYEKMQ (reference sequence). This CDR3 has 13 amino acids. Here the CDR3 DNA reads TGTGCCAGCAGGGGGACTTGGAACACTGAAGCTTTCTTT. Encoded protein: CASRGTWNTEAFF.

The CDR3, as DNA: TGTGCCAGCAGCGAGGGACAGAACAACCAAGAGACCCAGTACTTC. It specifies CASSEGQNNQETQYF. The rearrangement joins TRBV9 to TRBJ2-5, with 7 bases lining up with TRBD1. V shed 3 bases and J 0 bases; nucleotides not matched to a gene: 5. This CDR3 comprises 15 residues. CDR1 SGDLS and CDR2 YYNGEE come from the germline V gene.

The chain employs TRBV2 and TRBJ1-1; D call uncertain. The germline CDR1 and CDR2 sequences are SNHLY and FYNNEI. This CDR3 has 14 residues. The V end was cut by 3 bases, the J end by 0 bases, with 8 bases between. The DNA of the CDR3 is TGTGCCAGCAGTGATCAGTACATGAACACTGAAGCTTTCTTT. Translated: CASSDQYMNTEAFF.

The V call is TRBV6-6, the J call TRBJ1-2; TRBD1 matches 7 bases. There are 14 residues in the CDR3. The germline CDR1 and CDR2 sequences are MNHNY and SVGAGI (reference sequence). With 7 bases clipped from V and 6 bases from J, the junction kept 11 bases outside the gene matches. Here the CDR3 reads CASNPGGPGNGYTF. CDR3 DNA sequence: TGTGCCAGCAATCCAGGGGGACCGGGGAATGGCTACACCTTC.

V is TRBV24-1 and J is TRBJ1-5; D not certain. This CDR3 is built from 14 residues. Germline CDR1 reads KGHDR; CDR2 reads SFDVKD. Trimming took off 3 bases at V and 8 bases at J, with 13 bases between the two ends. In DNA form, the CDR3 reads TGTGCCACCAGTGATAATGTAACCCGAGAGCCCCAGCATTTT. Its translation is CATSDNVTREPQHF.

Here the CDR3 DNA reads TGTGCCAGCAGTTCGGGGGGCACAGATACGCAGTATTTT. Translated, it gives CASSSGGTDTQYF. The chain is built from TRBV12-3 or TRBV12-4 and TRBJ2-3; possible D gene TRBD2, 6 bases. V was clipped by 4 bases and J by 1 base, with 6 bases between them. This CDR3 region has 13 residues.

CDR3 sequence reads: CASSSSKEYSYNEQFF. CDR3 nucleotide sequence: TGTGCCAGCAGCTCCTCAAAGGAGTACTCCTACAATGAGCAGTTCTTC. The chain has TRBV9 and TRBJ2-1; D not resolved. The CDR3 consists of 16 residues. Germline V gene data show CDR1 as SGDLS and CDR2 as YYNGEE. V was trimmed by 4 bases and J by 0 bases, leaving 14 bases between them.

V and J are TRBV2 and TRBJ1-6; the match to TRBD1 covers 7 bases. V lost 7 bases and J lost 6; bases outside the gene matches: 15. Germline V gene sequence: CDR1 SNHLY, CDR2 FYNNEI. The CDR3 covers 17 residues. CDR3 region: CASTFGDDRAANSPLHF. The CDR3 DNA sequence: TGTGCCAGCACCTTCGGTGACGACAGGGCGGCTAATTCACCCCTCCACTTT.

The V and J genes are TRBV27 and TRBJ2-5; the D gene is possibly TRBD1 (5 bases). Germline loops: CDR1 MNHEY, CDR2 SMNVEV (reference sequence). This CDR3 has 14 amino acids. The V and J ends lost 3 bases and 1 base respectively, with 9 bases between them. CDR3 loop: CASSFRARQETQYF. DNA for the CDR3: TGTGCCAGCAGTTTCAGGGCTCGCCAAGAGACCCAGTACTTC.

This chain connects TRBV5-1 to TRBJ1-4; no definite D call. Trimming removed 0 bases at V and 4 bases at J, with 7 bases between. The length of the CDR3 is 14 residues. Looked up from germline, CDR1 is SGHRS and CDR2 is YFSETQ. CDR3 sequence (DNA): TGCGCCAGCAGCTTGGGCGGGGTTAATGAAAAACTGTTTTTT. Amino acid sequence: CASSLGGVNEKLFF.

The rearrangement links TRBV10-3 to TRBJ1-5; D ambiguous. The germline CDR1 and CDR2 sequences are ENHRY and SYGVKD. V lost 6 bases, J lost 3 bases, and 12 bases lay in between. The CDR3 consists of 14 residues. CDR3 bases: TGTGCCATCAGCCCCACCAATTCCAATCAGCCCCAGCATTTT. This codes for CAISPTNSNQPQHF.

V gene TRBV9 combines with J gene TRBJ2-5; 7 nucleotides align to TRBD2. Germline CDR1 reads SGDLS; CDR2 reads YYNGEE. After removal of 4 bases from V and 3 bases from J, the junction contained 6 bases not matched to a gene. This CDR3 has 14 amino acids. CDR3 DNA: TGTGCCAGCAGCCCTAGGGAGGGTAAAGAGACCCAGTACTTC. It specifies CASSPREGKETQYF.

The chain combines TRBV11-3 with TRBJ2-7; D assignment may be TRBD1 or TRBD2 (6 bases each). Germline V gene data show CDR1 as SGHNT and CDR2 as YENEEA. CDR3 length: 13 residues. With 1 base removed from V and 5 bases from J, the gap between germline ends came to 9 bases. CDR3 loop: CASSLGGGNEQYF. The DNA for the CDR3 is TGTGCCAGCAGCTTAGGAGGGGGGAACGAGCAGTACTTC. The whole variable domain, remainder taken from reference TRBV11-3 and TRBJ2-7, is EAGVVQSPRYKIIEKKQPVAFWCNPISGHNTLYWYLQNLGQGPELLIRYENEEAVDDSQLPKDRFSAERLKGVDSTLKIQPAELGDSAVYLCASSLGGGNEQYFGPGTRLTVT.

The rearrangement links TRBV27 to TRBJ2-3; D remains unclear. V was cut by 7 bases and J by 7 bases, with 6 bases left in between. Germline CDR1 reads MNHEY; CDR2 reads SMNVEV (reference sequence). This CDR3 region has 10 residues. The CDR3 here is CASIGHTQYF. DNA for the CDR3: TGTGCCAGCATAGGTCATACGCAGTATTTT.

The chain combines TRBV18 with TRBJ1-4; D is possibly TRBD1 (6 bases). This CDR3 spans 16 amino acids. Trimming removed 4 bases at V and 4 bases at J, with 16 bases between. The germline V gene encodes CDR1 KGHSH and CDR2 LQKENI. The CDR3 protein is CASSHRTELNNEKLFF. CDR3 DNA sequence: TGTGCCAGCTCACACCGGACAGAGTTAAATAATGAAAAACTGTTTTTT.

The chain links TRBV18 to TRBJ1-1, with 8 bases identical to TRBD1. Germline values: CDR1 KGHSH, CDR2 LQKENI. There are 13 residues in the CDR3. V lost 4 bases and J lost 7; bases outside the gene matches: 5. CDR3: CASSQDRDFEAFF. CDR3 DNA sequence: TGTGCCAGCTCACAGGACAGGGATTTTGAAGCTTTCTTT.

The chain has TRBV3-1 (or the pseudogene TRBV3-2) and TRBJ1-1; 9 bases agree with TRBD1. CDR1 is LGHDT, CDR2 YNNKEL, per germline (reference sequence). The CDR3 is 12 amino acids. Losses at the gene ends were 8 bases for V and 6 bases for J; bases not matched to a gene: 4. The CDR3 nucleotides read TGTGCCAGCGGACAGGGGAGGGCTGAAGCTTTCTTT. Protein: CASGQGRAEAFF.

The V gene is TRBV5-1, the J gene TRBJ2-5; D uncertain. Germline CDR1 SGHRS, CDR2 YFSETQ. V dropped 0 bases and J dropped 5 bases, with 11 bases sitting between them. The CDR3 is 14 residues long. CDR3 sequence (DNA): TGCGCCAGCAGCTTGGCCGAGGTCAGGGAGACCCAGTACTTC. This encodes CASSLAEVRETQYF.

The chain is built from TRBV9 and TRBJ2-1; 11 bases fit TRBD2. This CDR3 region has 16 residues. Germline lookup yields CDR1 SGDLS and CDR2 YYNGEE. The V gene end was trimmed by 3 bases and the J gene end by 4 bases; junction bases not matched to a gene: 6. Here the CDR3 reads CASSATTSGAYNEQFF. The CDR3 region has the DNA TGTGCCAGCAGCGCGACGACTAGCGGGGCGTACAATGAGCAGTTCTTC. The full variable domain, rest sourced from reference TRBV9 and TRBJ2-1, is DSGVTQTPKHLITATGQRVTLRCSPRSGDLSVYWYQQSLDQGLQFLIQYYNGEERAKGNILERFSAQQFPDLHSELNLSSLELGDSALYFCASSATTSGAYNEQFFGPGTRLTVL.

This sequence joins TRBV7-2 and TRBJ2-7, with 7 bases identical to TRBD1. Germline loops: CDR1 SGHTA, CDR2 FQGNSA. The CDR3 has 16 amino acids. The junction had 7 bases not matched to a gene; V was cut back by 2 bases and J by 0 bases. The chain's CDR3 is CASSLSNPGGSYEQYF. The CDR3 bases are TGTGCCAGCAGCTTAAGTAACCCAGGGGGCTCCTACGAGCAGTACTTC.

This clone showed up just once. One junction end does not reproduce the germline sequence, and a read error may be involved. The chain employs TRBV9 and TRBJ1-2; TRBD1 is a possible D gene (6 bases). The CDR3 spans 11 residues. Germline V CDR1 and CDR2: SGDLS, YYNGEE. DNA for the CDR3: TGTGCCAGCAGCGCTCATACAGGGTTACTATTC. Amino acid sequence: CASSAHTGLLF.

The chain uses TRBV5-4 and TRBJ2-7; 9 positions agree with TRBD1. The germline V gene encodes CDR1 SGHNT and CDR2 YYREEE (reference sequence). This CDR3 comprises 16 residues. Unmatched junction bases numbered 12, after V lost 5 bases and J lost 3 bases. The CDR3 DNA reads TGTGCCAGCAGTAAAACAGGGGGCGCTAAGAGCTACGAGCAGTACTTC. As protein: CASSKTGGAKSYEQYF.

This rearrangement joins TRBV10-3 to TRBJ1-6; D remains unclear. V lost 4 bases to trimming and J lost 2 bases, with 9 bases between them. This CDR3 has 15 residues. Germline lookup yields CDR1 ENHRY and CDR2 SYGVKD. This CDR3 reads CAISGSAAYNSPLHF. Here the CDR3 DNA reads TGTGCCATCAGTGGGTCGGCAGCCTATAATTCACCCCTCCACTTT.

The V call is TRBV3-1 (or the pseudogene TRBV3-2), the J call TRBJ1-1; D uncertain. This CDR3 comprises 16 residues. Germline V gene lookup returns CDR1 LGHDT and CDR2 YNNKEL (reference sequence). V was clipped by 4 bases and J by 1 base, with 16 bases between them. The CDR3 protein is CASSPRGFSTNTEAFF. In DNA, the CDR3 is TGTGCCAGCAGCCCCAGAGGGTTCTCGACGAACACTGAAGCTTTCTTT.

The CDR3 sequence is CASIQGAGEAFF. DNA of the CDR3: TGTGCCAGCATTCAGGGGGCAGGTGAAGCTTTCTTT. The rearrangement joins TRBV2 to TRBJ1-1; the match to TRBD1 covers 8 bases. The CDR3 has 12 amino acids. V gave up 7 bases and J gave up 7 bases; unmatched junction bases: 5. Germline loops: CDR1 SNHLY, CDR2 FYNNEI.

In nucleotides, the CDR3 is TGTGCCAGCAATCCCAGGGGGCCCGGGGAGCTGTTTTTT. This codes for CASNPRGPGELFF. V gene TRBV6-5 combines with J gene TRBJ2-2, with TRBD1 matching 8 bases. Trimming took 7 bases from V and 6 from J; bases not matched to a gene: 4. Germline assignment: CDR1 MNHEY and CDR2 SVGAGI. The CDR3 length is 13 residues.